This TCR beta chain was retrieved from a study of blood T cell repertoires in COVID-19. Overall study: PBMCs, B-cell-depleted T cells, or T cells were the source of the cDNA or gDNA that made up the material.

The data were produced by immunoSEQ multiplex PCR, yet TCRdb's version contains in-frame clones alone and is incomplete. The table records approximately 180,000 clones, 88% of them present only once. Trimming removed 0 bases from V and 9 bases from J, with 11 bases in between. Germline V gene sequence: CDR1 LGHDT, CDR2 YNNKEL (reference sequence). The CDR3 spans 13 residues. Sequenced: peripheral blood. This chain joins TRBV3-1 (or the pseudogene TRBV3-2) and TRBJ1-2; perhaps TRBD1 as D (6 bases). This TCR came from a man between 40 and 49 years old with active or convalescent COVID-19. CDR3 sequence (DNA): TGTGCCAGCAGCCAAGATGAGGGGGGGCGCTACACCTTC. This sequence encodes CASSQDEGGRYTF.